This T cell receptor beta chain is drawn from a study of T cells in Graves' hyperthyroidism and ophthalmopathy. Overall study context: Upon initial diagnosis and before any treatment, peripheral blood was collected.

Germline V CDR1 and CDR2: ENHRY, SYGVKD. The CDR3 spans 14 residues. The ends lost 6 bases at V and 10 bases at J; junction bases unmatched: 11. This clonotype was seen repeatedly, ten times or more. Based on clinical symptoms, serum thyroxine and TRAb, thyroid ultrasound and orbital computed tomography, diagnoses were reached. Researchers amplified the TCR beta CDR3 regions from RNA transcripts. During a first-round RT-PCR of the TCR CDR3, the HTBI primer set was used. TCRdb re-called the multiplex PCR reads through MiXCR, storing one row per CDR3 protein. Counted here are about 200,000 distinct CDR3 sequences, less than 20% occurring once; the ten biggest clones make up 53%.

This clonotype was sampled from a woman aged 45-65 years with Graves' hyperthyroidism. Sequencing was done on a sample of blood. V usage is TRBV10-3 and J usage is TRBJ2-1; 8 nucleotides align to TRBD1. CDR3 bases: TGTGCCATCAGACCCGGGACAGGCCAAGGGGAGCAGTTCTTC. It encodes CAIRPGTGQGEQFF.